The clone carrying this TCR beta chain occurred many times. The antigen is undetermined. Only healthy Caucasians were included as donors. These data belong to a study of identical twins. Addition of a universal primer site occurred through template switching, and cDNA carried unique molecular identifiers. TCRdb independently ran MiXCR on the 5' RACE reads; one entry per CDR3 protein. This sample has about 240,000 distinct CDR3 sequences, with roughly a tenth found just once. Trimming removed 3 bases from V and 8 bases from J, with 20 bases in between. This CDR3 spans 16 amino acids. Germline lookup yields CDR1 KGHSH and CDR2 LQKENI. General observations from the study: The same donors were not followed; conclusions instead depended on cross-sectional statistical analysis. Partly confounded zero-insertion analyses could result from invariant MAIT and iNKT cells.

Sequencing was carried out using memory T cells sorted from blood. The V and J genes are TRBV18 and TRBJ2-1; no definite D call. This clonotype was sampled from a man aged 50 to 60 in good health. The CDR3 DNA reads as TGTGCCAGCTCACCCGAGGTGCGCCAGCTTGGGGATGAGCAGTTCTTC. Translation gives CASSPEVRQLGDEQFF.